The next 19 T cell receptor beta chains were all read from a single sample in a study of shared clonotypes between healthy human individuals. TCRdb keeps only in-frame clones here, not all; method: immunoSEQ multiplex PCR. The sample records approximately 350,000 clones, 95% to 97% being singletons. Sequenced input: memory CD8+ T cells sorted from blood. Subset specified: CD45RO+ cells pooled with CCR7-negative TemRA cells. These receptors all stem from a man aged 25-40 years in good health.

The rearrangement links TRBV7-2 to TRBJ2-3; 11 bases are a match to TRBD2. V lost 1 base and J lost 7; bases outside the gene matches: 10. Germline V gene sequence: CDR1 SGHTA, CDR2 FQGNSA. CDR3 length: 17 amino acids. This CDR3 is CASSLVLGLAASYTQYF. In DNA form, the CDR3 reads TGTGCCAGCAGCTTAGTGCTGGGACTAGCGGCCTCATATACGCAGTATTTT.

V is TRBV15 and J is TRBJ2-7; 7 nucleotides align to TRBD1. This CDR3 region has 13 residues. The V and J ends lost 0 bases and 6 bases, in that order; junction bases with no gene match: 2. Germline CDR1 reads LNHNV; CDR2 reads YYDKDF (reference sequence). This CDR3 is CATSRDRQGEQYF. The CDR3 region has the DNA TGTGCCACCAGCAGAGATCGACAGGGCGAGCAGTACTTC.

This clone appeared a single time. This chain connects TRBV28 to TRBJ2-7; the D is unclear. Germline V gene data show CDR1 as MDHEN and CDR2 as SYDVKM. Trimming removed 5 bases at V and 6 bases at J, with 11 bases between. CDR3 size: 12 residues. The CDR3, as DNA: TGTGCCAGCAGTGGACGTGGTGGCGAGCAGTACTTC. Translation: CASSGRGGEQYF.

The sample holds one count of this clone. The rearrangement joins TRBV7-2 to TRBJ2-7, with TRBD2 identical over 10 bases. This CDR3 has 18 amino acids. The junction had 16 bases not matched to a gene; V was cut back by 1 base and J by 7 bases. Germline CDR1 and CDR2: SGHTA and FQGNSA. This CDR3 reads CASSLDNIGLAALGEQYF. CDR3 bases: TGTGCCAGCAGCTTAGATAATATAGGACTAGCGGCCTTAGGGGAGCAGTACTTC.

The chain has TRBV19 and TRBJ2-7, with unresolved D. V lost 9 bases and J lost 5, with 23 bases in between. The CDR3 has 15 amino acids. Germline assignment: CDR1 LNHDA and CDR2 SQIVND (reference sequence). The CDR3 sequence is CASFPNKLGKDEQYF. The CDR3 DNA follows: TGTGCCAGCTTCCCGAACAAATTGGGAAAAGACGAGCAGTACTTC. The variable domain in full, with the rest retrieved from reference TRBV19 and TRBJ2-7, is DGGITQSPKYLFRKEGQNVTLSCEQNLNHDAMYWYRQDPGQGLRLIYYSQIVNDFQKGDIAEGYSVSREKKESFPLTVTSAQKNPTAFYLCASFPNKLGKDEQYFGPGTRLTVT.

The chain uses TRBV28 and TRBJ2-4; D is perhaps TRBD1 (5 bases). Trimming removed 2 bases from V and 6 bases from J, with 8 bases in between. Germline assignment: CDR1 MDHEN and CDR2 SYDVKM. The CDR3 spans 13 residues. The CDR3 DNA is TGTGCCAGCAGTTTACCCGACAGAAACATTCAGTACTTC. This codes for CASSLPDRNIQYF.

This rearrangement joins TRBV25-1 to TRBJ2-5, with 14 bases aligning to TRBD2. J was trimmed by 6 bases and V by 8 bases; bases with no gene match: 11. Germline V gene data show CDR1 as MGHDK and CDR2 as SYGVNS. The CDR3 has 16 residues. CDR3 sequence: CASPRTSGRLKKTQYF. In DNA form, the CDR3 reads TGTGCCAGCCCCAGGACTAGCGGGAGGTTGAAGAAGACCCAGTACTTC.

This chain joins TRBV11-2 and TRBJ2-1; 12 bases are a match to TRBD2. CDR1 and CDR2 from the germline V gene are SGHAT and FQNNGV. Trimming cost V 5 bases and J 4 bases; bases outside gene matches: 9. CDR3 length equals 17 residues. The CDR3 DNA is TGTGCCAGCAGCGCGGGACTAGCGGGTCTCCCTTACAATGAGCAGTTCTTC. Protein product: CASSAGLAGLPYNEQFF.

The chain carries TRBV5-1 and TRBJ1-1; D gene uncertain. V was shortened by 2 bases and J by 5 bases, with 13 bases between the two germline ends. The CDR3 is 14 amino acids. Germline V gives CDR1 SGHRS, CDR2 YFSETQ. The CDR3 DNA reads TGCGCCAGCAGCTTCAATCGGGTGGGGACTGAAGCTTTCTTT. Its translation: CASSFNRVGTEAFF.

A remark on this clone: The sample contains more than one DNA sequence encoding this CDR3. The V call is TRBV5-1, the J call TRBJ2-7, with TRBD2 identical over 12 bases. The trim removed 4 bases at V and 4 bases at J, leaving 9 bases unmatched. Germline V gene sequence: CDR1 SGHRS, CDR2 YFSETQ. This CDR3 has 16 amino acids. DNA of the CDR3: TGCGCCAGCAGCCTAGGACTAGCGGGAACCTATTACGAGCAGTACTTC. Translating gives CASSLGLAGTYYEQYF.

The CDR3 sequence is CASSLGGRPSNEQFF. Here the CDR3 DNA reads TGTGCCAGCAGTTTAGGCGGGAGGCCTTCCAATGAGCAGTTCTTC. The gene calls are TRBV27 and TRBJ2-1, with 8 bases fitting TRBD2. Trimming removed 2 bases from V and 6 bases from J; junction bases left unmatched: 6. The CDR3 is 15 amino acids. Per the germline V gene, CDR1 is MNHEY and CDR2 is SMNVEV (reference sequence).

This clone appeared a single time. The chain is built from TRBV7-9 and TRBJ1-1; D ambiguous. The germline V gene encodes CDR1 SEHNR and CDR2 FQNEAQ (reference sequence). The length of the CDR3 is 12 residues. The V end lost 2 bases, the J end lost 5 bases, and 6 bases lay between the germline ends. The CDR3 nucleotides are TGTGCCAGCAGCTTAATTGGGACTGAAGCTTTCTTT. As protein: CASSLIGTEAFF.

V gene TRBV16 combines with J gene TRBJ1-1; D not resolved. CDR3 length equals 12 residues. Trimming took 4 bases from V and 10 from J, leaving 13 bases between them. The germline CDR1 and CDR2 sequences are KGHSY and FQNENV. DNA for the CDR3: TGTGCCAGCAGCCTTGCGAGGGATCGAGCTTTCTTT. Protein sequence: CASSLARDRAFF.

The chain employs TRBV19 and TRBJ1-2; D not resolved. The CDR3 runs to 19 residues. The germline CDR1 and CDR2 sequences are LNHDA and SQIVND (reference sequence). Trimming removed 0 bases from V and 1 base from J, with 21 bases in between. In DNA form, the CDR3 reads TGTGCCAGTAGTATAGATCATTTGGACCGCTATCGTCGTAACTATGGCTACACCTTC. This translates into CASSIDHLDRYRRNYGYTF.

This chain uses TRBV30 with TRBJ2-7; no clear D. Germline V gene lookup returns CDR1 GTSNPN and CDR2 SVGIG (reference sequence). The germline V and J ends were trimmed by 3 bases and 4 bases, with 19 bases remaining between them. This CDR3 region has 15 residues. As DNA, the CDR3 is TGTGCCTGGAGCCCTGTTGGCAGGCGAGTATACGAGCAGTACTTC. It codes for CAWSPVGRRVYEQYF. The whole variable domain, filled in from reference TRBV30 and TRBJ2-7, reads SQTIHQWPATLVQPVGSPLSLECTVEGTSNPNLYWYRQAAGRGLQLLFYSVGIGQISSEVPQNLSASRPQDRQFILSSKKLLLSDSGFYLCAWSPVGRRVYEQYFGPGTRLTVT.

The J gene is TRBJ2-7, the V gene TRBV7-9; 8 nucleotides line up with TRBD1. The CDR3 runs to 15 residues. CDR1 is SEHNR, CDR2 FQNEAQ, per germline (reference sequence). The J segment lost 3 bases and the V segment lost 5 bases, leaving 9 bases of the junction unmatched. The CDR3 loop reads CASSPGTGQGYEQYF. In DNA form, the CDR3 reads TGTGCCAGCAGCCCTGGGACAGGTCAGGGCTACGAGCAGTACTTC.

The CDR3 loop reads CASTDRTGIYEQYF. CDR3 DNA sequence: TGTGCCAGCACCGATCGGACAGGGATCTACGAGCAGTACTTC. The rearrangement joins TRBV2 to TRBJ2-7; 8 positions match TRBD1. The CDR3 extends over 14 amino acids. With 7 bases clipped from V and 3 bases from J, the junction kept 8 bases outside the gene matches. Germline V CDR1 and CDR2: SNHLY, FYNNEI.

This chain uses TRBV15 with TRBJ1-1; D perhaps matches TRBD1 (6 bases). CDR3 length: 14 amino acids. Germline values: CDR1 LNHNV, CDR2 YYDKDF (reference sequence). Trimming pared 1 base from V and 5 bases from J, leaving 11 bases between. CDR3 DNA: TGTGCCACCAGCAGAGCGGGGGGCAGGACTGAAGCTTTCTTT. It is translated as CATSRAGGRTEAFF.

The chain has TRBV28 and TRBJ1-3, with D unclear. Germline V gives CDR1 MDHEN, CDR2 SYDVKM. Deletions cut 0 bases from V and 1 base from J, with 4 bases between. The CDR3 length is 14 residues. The CDR3 here is CASSLWGSGNTIYF. CDR3 coding DNA: TGTGCCAGCAGTTTATGGGGATCTGGAAACACCATATATTTT.